The 18 T cell receptor beta chains in this list originate from one sample, sequenced in a study of Ad26.COV2.S vaccination and SARS-CoV-2 variants (dated by TCRdb to the early 2020s). Sample treatment or condition, as interpreted from the label and publication: roughly 18 received Ad26.COV2.S at low or high dose, single or two shots; roughly five received placebo; per-sample allocation not given. Repertoires of vaccine and placebo recipients were sequenced from samples collected on day 63 after the first injection. Libraries came from the immunoSEQ multiplex PCR assay. TCRdb provides this immuneACCESS table in a form limited to in-frame rearrangements. Some clones are lacking; in checked studies, under half of them reflect an unresolved V gene, and why the rest are absent is not known. The sample table holds about 350,000 clones, of which 80% to 90% were seen once. Of the sample, 5% falls within the top ten clones.

The input for sequencing was peripheral blood, taken in a trial of Ad26.COV2.S vaccine versus placebo. These TCRs come from a person between 18 and 65 years old who received the Ad26.COV2.S COVID-19 vaccine or a placebo.

The J gene is TRBJ1-5, the V gene TRBV25-1; TRBD1 is a possible D gene (6 bases). The V gene's germline CDR1 is MGHDK and CDR2 SYGVNS. The CDR3 is 15 amino acids. The V gene lost 3 bases and the J gene lost 5 bases, with 14 bases spanning the gap. CDR3: CASSDSRTDHQPQHF. The CDR3 DNA reads as TGTGCCAGCAGTGATAGTCGGACAGATCATCAGCCCCAGCATTTT. Looking up the rest from reference TRBV25-1 and TRBJ1-5 gives the full variable domain: EADIYQTPRYLVIGTGKKITLECSQTMGHDKMYWYQQDPGMELHLIHYSYGVNSTEKGDLSSESTVSRIRTEHFPLTLESARPSHTSQYLCASSDSRTDHQPQHFGDGTRLSIL.

The J gene is TRBJ1-4, the V gene TRBV12-3 or TRBV12-4, with D uncertain. The V gene lost 5 bases and the J gene lost 7 bases, with 11 bases spanning the gap. The CDR3 runs to 13 residues. The CDR3 sequence is CASSPDVSEKLFF. The DNA of the CDR3 is TGTGCCAGCAGTCCCGATGTAAGTGAAAAACTGTTTTTT.

The chain recombines TRBV9 with TRBJ2-2; unclear D gene. The ends were cut back, 0 bases at V and 3 bases at J, with 9 bases in the middle. The CDR3 runs 15 residues. Germline CDR1 and CDR2: SGDLS and YYNGEE. The CDR3 nucleotides read TGTGCCAGCAGCGTAGGTAGGGTGGACACCGGGGAGCTGTTTTTT. Protein sequence: CASSVGRVDTGELFF.

The rearrangement uses TRBV18 and TRBJ2-5; TRBD1 is a possible D gene (6 bases). Germline loops: CDR1 KGHSH, CDR2 LQKENI. This CDR3 region has 16 residues. With 3 bases removed from V and 4 bases from J, the gap between germline ends came to 18 bases. The CDR3 here is CASSPKTWPGVETQYF. CDR3 in DNA: TGTGCCAGCTCACCCAAGACTTGGCCAGGGGTAGAGACCCAGTACTTC.

The genes are TRBV12-3 or TRBV12-4 and TRBJ1-2; D remains unclear. The CDR3 contains 13 residues. Trimming removed 5 bases at V and 2 bases at J, with 9 bases between. The CDR3 sequence is CASSVATNYGYTF. The CDR3 DNA sequence: TGTGCCAGCAGTGTGGCGACGAACTATGGCTACACCTTC.

V and J are TRBV18 and TRBJ1-5, with TRBD1 identical over 8 bases. Trimming cost V 3 bases and J 1 base; bases outside gene matches: 2. CDR1 KGHSH and CDR2 LQKENI come from the germline V gene. The CDR3 extends over 15 amino acids. The CDR3 nucleotides are TGTGCCAGCTCACCCGGGACAGGAAGCAATCAGCCCCAGCATTTT. This encodes CASSPGTGSNQPQHF. The full variable domain, its missing parts supplied by reference TRBV18 and TRBJ1-5, is NAGVMQNPRHLVRRRGQEARLRCSPMKGHSHVYWYRQLPEEGLKFMVYLQKENIIDESGMPKERFSAEFPKEGPSILRIQQVVRGDSAAYFCASSPGTGSNQPQHFGDGTRLSIL.

The V gene is TRBV2, the J gene TRBJ1-5, with D perhaps matching TRBD1 (5 bases). V dropped 3 bases and J dropped 7 bases, with 16 bases sitting between them. The CDR3 length is 15 residues. Germline V gene sequence: CDR1 SNHLY, CDR2 FYNNEI. CDR3 coding DNA: TGTGCCAGCAGTGACGAACAGGAGGAGGAGCAGCCCCAGCATTTT. Its protein is CASSDEQEEEQPQHF.

The V call is TRBV10-2, the J call TRBJ2-1, with D possibly being TRBD2 (6 bases). V gave up 3 bases and J gave up 5 bases, with 11 bases separating them. CDR3 length: 14 residues. Germline lookup yields CDR1 WSHSY and CDR2 SAAADI. Written as DNA, the CDR3 is TGCGCCAGCAGTGATTATAGCGGTAACAATGAGCAGTTCTTC. Its translation is CASSDYSGNNEQFF.

The V and J genes are TRBV27 and TRBJ2-7; 7 nucleotides align to TRBD2. The CDR3 runs 15 residues. In germline, CDR1 is MNHEY, CDR2 SMNVEV (reference sequence). J lost 0 bases, V lost 2 bases, and 4 bases had no gene match. The CDR3 DNA reads TGTGCCAGCAGTTTACGGGGGGTTAGCTCCTACGAGCAGTACTTC. Translating it yields CASSLRGVSSYEQYF.

V usage is TRBV4-1 and J usage is TRBJ2-7; 8 bases line up with TRBD2. This CDR3 is 15 amino acids long. The germline CDR1 and CDR2 sequences are MGHRA and YSYEKL. The V gene end was trimmed by 3 bases and the J gene end by 0 bases; junction bases not matched to a gene: 4. The CDR3 sequence is CASSQIAGPSYEQYF. The DNA of the CDR3 is TGCGCCAGCAGCCAGATAGCGGGGCCCTCCTACGAGCAGTACTTC.

V usage is TRBV5-4 and J usage is TRBJ2-1; 12 nucleotides match TRBD2. This CDR3 region has 18 residues. Germline-derived CDR1 and CDR2 are SGHNT and YYREEE (reference sequence). The V gene end was trimmed by 6 bases and the J gene end by 1 base; junction bases not matched to a gene: 11. The CDR3 DNA reads TGTGCCAGCAAGCCAAGGCTAGCGGGAGGGATATCCTACAATGAGCAGTTCTTC. Its translation: CASKPRLAGGISYNEQFF.

This chain connects TRBV6-5 to TRBJ1-2; 8 bases line up with TRBD1. The CDR3 runs 14 residues. Germline V gene data show CDR1 as MNHEY and CDR2 as SVGAGI. With 7 bases clipped from V and 0 bases from J, the junction kept 4 bases outside the gene matches. The CDR3, as DNA: TGTGCCAGCAACCCGACAGGGGCTAACTATGGCTACACCTTC. Translating gives CASNPTGANYGYTF.

The rearrangement uses TRBV5-4 and TRBJ2-5, with 7 bases aligning to TRBD2. The CDR3 extends over 13 amino acids. The J segment lost 3 bases and the V segment lost 2 bases, leaving 1 base of the junction unmatched. CDR1 and CDR2 (germline): SGHNT, YYREEE (reference sequence). The CDR3 region is CASSFLAEETQYF. The CDR3 nucleotides read TGTGCCAGCAGCTTTCTAGCGGAAGAGACCCAGTACTTC.

The V gene is TRBV18, the J gene TRBJ1-2; D is uncertain. The CDR3 is made up of 13 amino acids. Germline-derived CDR1 and CDR2 are KGHSH and LQKENI. V was shortened by 3 bases and J by 1 base, with 6 bases between the two germline ends. The CDR3 DNA reads TGTGCCAGCTCACCGGCGGGTAACTATGGCTACACCTTC. Translation gives CASSPAGNYGYTF.

The CDR3 is CASKASPSGLTDTQYF. The CDR3 DNA follows: TGTGCCAGCAAAGCCTCCCCTAGCGGGCTAACAGATACGCAGTATTTT. The J gene is TRBJ2-3, the V gene TRBV27; TRBD2 matches at 8 bases. CDR3 length equals 16 residues. Germline-derived CDR1 and CDR2 are MNHEY and SMNVEV (reference sequence). The V segment lost 7 bases and the J segment 3 bases; nucleotides outside the gene matches: 12.

CDR3 bases: TGTGCCAGCAGCTTAGAAGGGGGAGGGGGCTATGAGCAGTTCTTC. The encoded protein is CASSLEGGGGYEQFF. The rearrangement links TRBV11-2 to TRBJ2-1, with D perhaps assigned TRBD1 or TRBD2 (7 bases each). The CDR3 is 15 residues long. Between the trimmed V and J ends, which lost 0 bases and 8 bases, there was a span of 14 bases. Germline V CDR1 and CDR2: SGHAT, FQNNGV.

This chain links TRBV14 with TRBJ1-2, with TRBD1 as a possible D gene (5 bases). The ends were cut back, 2 bases at V and 4 bases at J, with 11 bases in the middle. Germline-derived CDR1 and CDR2 are SGHDN and FVKESK. This CDR3 has 14 amino acids. The CDR3 coding sequence is TGTGCCAGCAGCCAATCCCAGGGTGGCTATGGCTACACCTTC. It codes for CASSQSQGGYGYTF.

The V call is TRBV6-5, the J call TRBJ1-2, with a tentative D call TRBD1 (5 bases). CDR1 is MNHEY, CDR2 SVGAGI, per germline. Trimming stripped 1 base from V and 2 bases from J, with 14 bases between. The CDR3 has 16 amino acids. The DNA of the CDR3 is TGTGCCAGCAGTTACTGGAGGGGCAGGGAAAACTATGGCTACACCTTC. It specifies CASSYWRGRENYGYTF.